This T cell receptor beta chain was captured by sequencing in a study of long-term antiretroviral therapy in people with HIV. Run at survey level, the immunoSEQ assay was version v3.0. Clones were read by immunoSEQ multiplex PCR, and TCRdb kept only the in-frame ones, dropping some. The data show under 25,000 clones, 80% seen once. Germline V lookup: CDR1 SQVTM, CDR2 ANQGSEA. The J segment lost 3 bases and the V segment lost 5 bases, leaving 15 bases of the junction unmatched. The CDR3 contains 17 residues. This receptor was identified in a middle-aged woman with HIV. The sample consisted of unsorted PBMCs, taken 0.2 years after starting antiretroviral therapy. The chain carries TRBV29-1 and TRBJ2-5, with 10 bases identical to TRBD2. This CDR3 reads CSVTGQGATSGEETQYF. CDR3 DNA: TGCAGCGTTACAGGACAGGGCGCAACTAGCGGGGAAGAGACCCAGTACTTC.